Described below is a single T cell receptor beta chain sequence and its context. CDR1 SNHLY and CDR2 FYNNEI come from the germline V gene. The length of the CDR3 is 20 residues. Trimming at V came to 7 bases and at J to 3 bases, leaving 22 bases not matched to a gene. CD8 memory pooled CD45RO+ cells and CCR7-negative CD45RA+ TemRA cells. The source of the sample is a study of shared clonotypes between healthy human individuals. Produced via immunoSEQ multiplex PCR; TCRdb's table is partial and in-frame only. The table lists about 320,000 clones, about nine tenths of them singletons, with 15% to 20% in the top ten.

Input material: memory CD8+ T cells sorted from blood. Subset: CD45RO+ cells pooled with CCR7-negative TemRA cells. This sequence was found in a man aged 18 to 35 in good health. This rearrangement joins TRBV2 to TRBJ2-2; 8 positions agree with TRBD1. The CDR3 coding sequence is TGTGCCAGCACTGGGCCCGGGACAGGTATCTTTTCTCGGGACACCGGGGAGCTGTTTTTT. Protein sequence: CASTGPGTGIFSRDTGELFF.